This TCR beta chain stems from a study of blood T cell repertoires in COVID-19. Looked up from germline, CDR1 is SGHRS and CDR2 is YFSETQ. Trimming pared 0 bases from V and 9 bases from J, leaving 16 bases between. This CDR3 comprises 15 residues. In the authors' workflow: Counts of nucleated cells, estimated from reference gene primer amplification, were obtained. Only in-frame clones appear in the TCRdb table, and some are missing; sequencing was by immunoSEQ multiplex PCR. The DNA gave D and trimming, while V, J and clone size come from that table. The sample yields about 210,000 clones, about four fifths seen once.

The gene calls are TRBV5-1 and TRBJ2-1, with D possibly matching TRBD1 (5 bases). The sequenced material came from peripheral blood. This clonotype was obtained from a woman aged 80 or older with COVID-19, enrolled during active disease. CDR3 amino acids: CASSLALGPSGEQFF. Here the CDR3 DNA reads TGCGCCAGCAGCTTGGCCTTGGGGCCTTCGGGTGAGCAGTTCTTC. The full variable domain, its missing parts supplied by reference TRBV5-1 and TRBJ2-1, is KAGVTQTPRYLIKTRGQQVTLSCSPISGHRSVSWYQQTPGQGLQFLFEYFSETQRNKGNFPGRFSGRQFSNSRSEMNVSTLELGDSALYLCASSLALGPSGEQFFGPGTRLTVL.